These 23 T cell receptor beta chains came from one sample sequenced in a study of shared clonotypes between healthy human individuals. Assay: immunoSEQ multiplex PCR; the TCRdb copy retains only in-frame clones and omits some. The sample holds hundreds of thousands of clones, about 96% seen once. The sequencing sample was made of naive CD4+ T cells sorted from blood. Stated subset: CD45RA+ positively selected. The receptors derive from a woman younger than 45 in good health.

This chain links TRBV6-1 with TRBJ1-2; D perhaps matches TRBD1 (5 bases). The germline CDR1 and CDR2 sequences are MNHNS and SASEGT. V lost 6 bases and J 5 bases, leaving 13 bases between the germline ends. The CDR3 covers 13 residues. The CDR3 protein is CASRPYDRYGYTF. The CDR3 bases are TGTGCCAGCAGACCATATGACAGATATGGCTACACCTTC.

J is TRBJ1-5 and V is TRBV28; TRBD1 might be the D (5 bases). The V end was cut by 3 bases, the J end by 5 bases, with 17 bases between. The CDR3 consists of 16 residues. CDR1 MDHEN and CDR2 SYDVKM come from the germline V gene. The CDR3 loop is CASSFAEIWGHQPQHF. The CDR3 DNA follows: TGTGCCAGCAGTTTTGCAGAAATCTGGGGCCATCAGCCCCAGCATTTT.

With regard to this clone: Different DNA sequences within this sample yield the same CDR3. This chain uses TRBV2 with TRBJ2-5, with D uncertain. This CDR3 contains 11 residues. V shed 6 bases and J shed 1 base, with 3 bases lying between them. Germline V lookup: CDR1 SNHLY, CDR2 FYNNEI. The CDR3 protein is CASSGQETQYF. The CDR3 DNA reads TGTGCCAGCAGCGGCCAAGAGACCCAGTACTTC.

The V and J genes are TRBV14 and TRBJ2-1; 14 bases line up with TRBD2. The CDR3 is made up of 18 amino acids. Germline V gene sequence: CDR1 SGHDN, CDR2 FVKESK. The V segment lost 4 bases and the J segment 8 bases; nucleotides outside the gene matches: 13. The CDR3 DNA reads TGTGCCAGCAGCCCCCTCGCGGGACTAGCGGGAGAAGTGGATGAGCAGTTCTTC. This translates into CASSPLAGLAGEVDEQFF.

This chain connects TRBV10-1 to TRBJ1-2; D remains ambiguous. Germline CDR1 is WNHNN and CDR2 is SYGVQD (reference sequence). Trimming pared 3 bases from V and 6 bases from J, leaving 8 bases between. There are 12 residues in the CDR3. For the CDR3, the DNA is TGCGCCAGCAGTGATAGGGAGAATGGCTACACCTTC. This sequence encodes CASSDRENGYTF.

The genes are TRBV2 and TRBJ1-1, with D uncertain. Germline CDR1 SNHLY, CDR2 FYNNEI. CDR3 size: 11 residues. Trimming took 8 bases from V and 5 from J, leaving 9 bases between them. CDR3 amino acids: CASLILTEAFF. CDR3 nucleotide sequence: TGTGCCAGCTTAATATTAACTGAAGCTTTCTTT.

J is TRBJ2-2 and V is TRBV10-1; possibly TRBD2 for D (5 bases). Germline CDR1 and CDR2: WNHNN and SYGVQD (reference sequence). V lost 8 bases and J lost 0, with 13 bases in between. The CDR3 has 15 amino acids. CDR3 amino acids: CASGPAGTNTGELFF. CDR3 in DNA: TGCGCCAGCGGCCCTGCGGGTACGAACACCGGGGAGCTGTTTTTT.

The rearrangement links TRBV11-2 to TRBJ2-7; D uncertain. Looked up from germline, CDR1 is SGHAT and CDR2 is FQNNGV. The length of the CDR3 is 15 residues. The ends were cut back, 0 bases at V and 0 bases at J, with 9 bases in the middle. The CDR3 DNA reads as TGTGCCAGCAGCTTAGAGTCGCAGATCTCCTACGAGCAGTACTTC. It is translated as CASSLESQISYEQYF.

The J gene is TRBJ2-7, the V gene TRBV30; weak D call: TRBD2 (5 bases). CDR3 length: 14 residues. Trimming took 2 bases from V and 4 from J, leaving 15 bases between them. The germline CDR1 and CDR2 sequences are GTSNPN and SVGIG (reference sequence). The CDR3 sequence is CAWSRSRSGYEQYF. Written as DNA, the CDR3 is TGTGCCTGGAGTCGGAGCAGGTCGGGATACGAGCAGTACTTC.

The chain joins TRBV2 to TRBJ1-2; possibly TRBD1 for D (6 bases). Trimming cost V 4 bases and J 2 bases, with 8 bases left between them. The germline gives CDR1 SNHLY, CDR2 FYNNEI. This CDR3 contains 13 residues. This CDR3 reads CASSADSNYGYTF. CDR3 nucleotides: TGTGCCAGCAGTGCGGACAGCAACTATGGCTACACCTTC.

The chain has TRBV2 and TRBJ2-2; 10 bases match TRBD1. Germline V gene data show CDR1 as SNHLY and CDR2 as FYNNEI. V shed 7 bases, J shed 4 bases, and the junction held 3 bases outside the gene matches. The CDR3 has 14 residues. The CDR3 nucleotides are TGTGCCAGCAATGGACAGGGGGTCACCGGGGAGCTGTTTTTT. Residues: CASNGQGVTGELFF.

The chain has TRBV27 and TRBJ1-2, with 8 bases identical to TRBD1. CDR1 is MNHEY, CDR2 SMNVEV, per germline (reference sequence). CDR3 size: 14 residues. Losses at the gene ends were 4 bases for V and 5 bases for J; bases not matched to a gene: 6. The DNA for the CDR3 is TGTGCCAGCAGTTCCGGACAGGGATCATATGGCTACACCTTC. This codes for CASSSGQGSYGYTF.

This clone was seen only a few times. Germline and junction disagree at one end, which may indicate a read error. The chain combines TRBV25-1 with TRBJ1-2; D is possibly TRBD1 (5 bases). This CDR3 is built from 11 residues. CDR1 is MGHDK, CDR2 SYGVNS, per germline. This chain's CDR3 is CASSEYGHTSF. The CDR3 DNA reads as TGTGCCAGCAGTGAATATGGACACACATCCTTC.

The chain links TRBV6-6 to TRBJ2-5; the match to TRBD1 covers 9 bases. V was clipped by 6 bases and J by 6 bases; unmatched bases: 11. This CDR3 has 15 residues. CDR1 and CDR2 from the germline V gene are MNHNY and SVGAGI (reference sequence). This CDR3 reads CASSPPRDRAKTQYF. CDR3 DNA sequence: TGTGCCAGCAGCCCACCCAGGGACAGGGCAAAGACCCAGTACTTC.

The gene calls are TRBV19 and TRBJ2-1; a weak D match, TRBD1 (6 bases). Looked up from germline, CDR1 is LNHDA and CDR2 is SQIVND (reference sequence). Trimming removed 5 bases at V and 9 bases at J, with 11 bases between. The length of the CDR3 is 12 residues. CDR3 nucleotides: TGTGCCAGTAGTCGAACAGGGTCTGAGCAGTTCTTC. Amino acids: CASSRTGSEQFF.

This clone was detected once. CDR3 nucleotides: TGCGCCAGCAGCTTTAAAGGGAATGAAAAACTGTTTTTT. Its translation: CASSFKGNEKLFF. V usage is TRBV5-1 and J usage is TRBJ1-4; D is unresolved. The germline V gene encodes CDR1 SGHRS and CDR2 YFSETQ. The CDR3 is 13 amino acids. V lost 2 bases and J lost 5, with 7 bases in between.

The CDR3 bases are TGCAGTGCCTTGCAGAACCCCTTCTACACCTTC. This codes for CSALQNPFYTF. This sequence joins TRBV20-1 and TRBJ1-2; D not resolved. CDR3 length: 11 amino acids. Per the germline V gene, CDR1 is DFQATT and CDR2 is SNEGSKA (reference sequence). V gave up 6 bases and J gave up 10 bases, with 15 bases separating them.

The chain recombines TRBV5-1 with TRBJ2-2; D not certain. V lost 4 bases and J lost 0, with 10 bases in between. Germline V gene sequence: CDR1 SGHRS, CDR2 YFSETQ. The CDR3 runs to 15 residues. The CDR3 sequence: CASSLAASNTGELFF. CDR3 nucleotide sequence: TGCGCCAGCAGCCTGGCGGCGTCGAACACCGGGGAGCTGTTTTTT.

The chain is built from TRBV5-1 and TRBJ2-1; TRBD2 matches at 8 bases. With V trimmed by 7 bases and J by 0 bases, 0 bases remained unmatched. This CDR3 has 13 amino acids. CDR1 SGHRS and CDR2 YFSETQ come from the germline V gene. The DNA for the CDR3 is TGCGCCAGCGGGACTAGCTCCTACAATGAGCAGTTCTTC. Its translation: CASGTSSYNEQFF.

The chain combines TRBV27 with TRBJ1-4; D is unresolved. CDR3 length: 11 residues. Germline loops: CDR1 MNHEY, CDR2 SMNVEV (reference sequence). V shed 4 bases and J shed 11 bases, with 8 bases lying between them. The CDR3 loop is CASSCSPKLFF. The DNA for the CDR3 is TGTGCCAGCAGTTGTTCGCCCAAACTGTTTTTT.

The V gene is TRBV7-9, the J gene TRBJ1-6, with TRBD1 identical over 7 bases. CDR1 and CDR2 (germline): SEHNR, FQNEAQ (reference sequence). V was pared by 4 bases and J by 10 bases, with 10 bases of the junction left unmatched. There are 15 residues in the CDR3. The CDR3 region has the DNA TGTGCCAGCAGCTCAACAGGGGATCGAGGATCACCCCTCCACTTT. Translating it yields CASSSTGDRGSPLHF.

V is TRBV30 and J is TRBJ1-5; no clear D gene. The germline CDR1 and CDR2 sequences are GTSNPN and SVGIG (reference sequence). The CDR3 runs to 13 residues. V was pared by 2 bases and J by 6 bases, with 11 bases between. CDR3 protein: CAWSLRVGQPQHF. The CDR3 region has the DNA TGTGCCTGGAGTTTGAGGGTGGGTCAGCCCCAGCATTTT.

CDR3: CAWTDVAGVSEQYF. The CDR3 bases are TGTGCCTGGACTGACGTAGCGGGAGTAAGCGAGCAGTACTTC. J is TRBJ2-7 and V is TRBV30; 9 bases line up with TRBD2. Germline assignment: CDR1 GTSNPN and CDR2 SVGIG (reference sequence). The CDR3 is 14 residues long. The trim removed 4 bases at V and 6 bases at J, leaving 10 bases unmatched.